This is a list of T cell receptor beta chains from one sample in a study of T-cell reconstitution after alpha-beta-depleted transplantation in children. TCRdb itself ran the PCR reads through MiXCR, one entry per CDR3 protein. Of some 310,000 distinct CDR3 sequences in the sample, roughly 21% were seen once. The source material was PBMCs, mostly from graft donor cells, sampled 180 days after TCRalphabeta/CD19-depleted stem cell transplant. The receptors originated from a male patient younger than 18 who had a stem cell transplant for acute lymphoblastic leukemia, so the T cells may come from the graft donor. Each CDR3 is given with its conserved first and last residue. D genes are given only for firm matches. Size is omitted from some rows. Given values are once, few, many or a class for expanded clones.

size: -; V: TRBV5-1; D: -; J: TRBJ2-7; DNA: TGCGCCAGCAGATTCCAAGGGCTCTCCTACGAGCAGTACTTC; CDR3: CASRFQGLSYEQYF
size: few; V: TRBV20-1; D: TRBD1; J: TRBJ2-1; DNA: TGCAGTGCTGGGTCCGACCGGACAGGGTACAATGAGCAGTTCTTC; CDR3: CSAGSDRTGYNEQFF
size: -; V: TRBV20-1; D: TRBD1; J: TRBJ1-6; DNA: TGCAGTGCTGTCTGGACAGGGGGAAATTCACCCCTCCACTTT; CDR3: CSAVWTGGNSPLHF
size: -; V: TRBV4-1; D: TRBD1; J: TRBJ2-3; DNA: TGCGCCAGCAGCCAAGAAGGAAGGACAGGGACCACAGATACGCAGTATTTT; CDR3: CASSQEGRTGTTDTQYF
size: -; V: TRBV27; D: -; J: TRBJ2-3; DNA: TGTGCCAGCAGTTTAAACGGATGGGCAGTTTACACAGATACGCAGTATTTT; CDR3: CASSLNGWAVYTDTQYF
size: -; V: TRBV6-1; D: -; J: TRBJ2-1; DNA: TGTGCCAGAGGAGGGGCCTACAATGAGCAGTTCTTC; CDR3: CARGGAYNEQFF
size: -; V: TRBV14; D: -; J: TRBJ2-7; DNA: TGTGCCAGCAGCCAAGAGTTCGGGGGTCGGGCCTACGAGCAGTACTTC; CDR3: CASSQEFGGRAYEQYF
size: few; V: TRBV4-1; D: -; J: TRBJ2-1; DNA: TGCGCCAGCAGCCAAGTTCCAGCGGTGCGCGGGCACGGTGAGCAGTTCTTC; CDR3: CASSQVPAVRGHGEQFF
size: few; V: TRBV5-1; D: -; J: TRBJ2-7; DNA: TGCGCCAGCAGCTTAGGAACCTTTCAACGGGAGCCCTACGAGCAGTACTTC; CDR3: CASSLGTFQREPYEQYF
size: -; V: TRBV13; D: TRBD2; J: TRBJ2-7; DNA: TGTGCCAGCAGGTTGGCGGGCGGGACTAGCGGGAGTCCGCAGTACTTC; CDR3: CASRLAGGTSGSPQYF
size: -; V: TRBV7-9; D: -; J: TRBJ1-2; DNA: TGTGCCAGCCGAATAGAGCGGGGCGGCGGCTACACCTTC; CDR3: CASRIERGGGYTF
size: -; V: TRBV20-1; D: TRBD1; J: TRBJ2-7; DNA: TGCAGTGCCACAGACAGGGCCAGCTCCTACGAGCAGTACTTC; CDR3: CSATDRASSYEQYF
size: few; V: TRBV11-2; D: TRBD1; J: TRBJ2-1; DNA: TGTGCCAGCAGCTCCGGACAGGGTATGGGGGATGAGCAGTTCTTC; CDR3: CASSSGQGMGDEQFF
size: few; V: TRBV5-1; D: -; J: TRBJ2-7; DNA: TGCGCCAGCAGCTTTCTAGCAATACCCTACGAGCAGTACTTC; CDR3: CASSFLAIPYEQYF
size: -; V: TRBV6-4; D: -; J: TRBJ2-3; DNA: TGTGCCACCAAGTGGCTCCCCCACACAGATACGCAGTATTTT; CDR3: CATKWLPHTDTQYF
size: -; V: TRBV20-1; D: TRBD2; J: TRBJ2-3; DNA: TGCAGTGCTCTGCGACTAGCGGGAGGACGAGATACGCAGTATTTT; CDR3: CSALRLAGGRDTQYF
size: -; V: TRBV7-6; D: TRBD2; J: TRBJ2-7; DNA: TGTGCCAGCAGCCGGGGAACTAGCGGAGATCCGAACTACGAGCAGTACTTC; CDR3: CASSRGTSGDPNYEQYF
size: -; V: TRBV7-6; D: TRBD2; J: TRBJ2-7; DNA: TGTGCCAGCAGCTTAGGGACTAGCCTACACTCCTACGAGCAGTACTTC; CDR3: CASSLGTSLHSYEQYF
size: -; V: TRBV7-2; D: -; J: TRBJ2-7; DNA: TGTGCCAGCAGCTTCCAGACAGGGAGGGACGAGCAGTACTTC; CDR3: CASSFQTGRDEQYF
size: -; V: TRBV13; D: -; J: TRBJ2-4; DNA: TGTGCCAGCAGCAATCAACAAAACATTCAGTACTTC; CDR3: CASSNQQNIQYF
size: many; V: TRBV5-1; D: -; J: TRBJ1-2; DNA: TGCGCCAGCAGCTTGGAAGGGAACTATGGCTACACCTTC; CDR3: CASSLEGNYGYTF
size: few; V: TRBV12-3/TRBV12-4; D: -; J: TRBJ1-2; DNA: TGTGCCAGCAGTTTGGTGAGGGGAGGAGGAGGTGGCTACACCTTC; CDR3: CASSLVRGGGGGYTF
size: few; V: TRBV12-3/TRBV12-4; D: TRBD1; J: TRBJ2-7; DNA: TGTGCCAGCAGTTTCCCTCTCTCTAGGGCAGGGGGTTCCTACGAGCAGTACTTC; CDR3: CASSFPLSRAGGSYEQYF
size: few; V: TRBV12-3/TRBV12-4; D: -; J: TRBJ1-2; DNA: TGTGCCACCGAGGACCGAACTAACTATGGCTACACCTTC; CDR3: CATEDRTNYGYTF
size: -; V: TRBV5-6; D: -; J: TRBJ2-7; DNA: TGTGCCAGCTGCAGGACAGCCTTGCCCTACGAGCAGTACTTC; CDR3: CASCRTALPYEQYF
size: -; V: TRBV2; D: TRBD2; J: TRBJ2-1; DNA: TGTGCCAGCAGGAGGACTAGCGGGAGTCGGTTCTTC; CDR3: CASRRTSGSRFF
size: -; V: TRBV20-1; D: -; J: TRBJ2-7; DNA: TGCAGTGCTAGAATTCTGGCAGGGGTACACGAGCAGTACTTC; CDR3: CSARILAGVHEQYF
size: -; V: TRBV12-3/TRBV12-4; D: -; J: TRBJ2-7; DNA: TGTGCCAGCAGTTTTATCGCCTACGAGCAGTACTTC; CDR3: CASSFIAYEQYF
size: many; V: TRBV12-3/TRBV12-4; D: TRBD2; J: TRBJ2-1; DNA: TGTGCCAGCAGTTTATCCCTGGTAGCGGGAGGTATAGATGAGCAGTTCTTC; CDR3: CASSLSLVAGGIDEQFF
size: many; V: TRBV5-1; D: TRBD1; J: TRBJ1-6; DNA: TGCGCCAGCAGCCCCGGACAGGGTGATTCACCCCTCCACTTT; CDR3: CASSPGQGDSPLHF
size: few; V: TRBV28; D: TRBD2; J: TRBJ2-7; DNA: TGTGCCAGCAGTGTCTTCGGGGGGGCCTACGAGCAGTACTTC; CDR3: CASSVFGGAYEQYF
size: -; V: TRBV27; D: -; J: TRBJ2-3; DNA: TGTGCCAGCAGCCGCGGACACAGAGCAGATACGCAGTATTTT; CDR3: CASSRGHRADTQYF
size: -; V: TRBV20-1; D: TRBD2; J: TRBJ2-7; DNA: TGCAGTTCCCTAGGGACGGGACTAGCTTACGAGCAGTACTTC; CDR3: CSSLGTGLAYEQYF
size: -; V: TRBV14; D: -; J: TRBJ2-7; DNA: TGTGCCAGCAGCCCCGCGCGCCATGGCAGGTCCAGCTCCTACGAGCAGTACTTC; CDR3: CASSPARHGRSSSYEQYF
size: -; V: TRBV28; D: TRBD1; J: TRBJ1-1; DNA: TGTGCCAGCATCGAAGCCGGGACAGGGGACACCGAAGCTTTCTTT; CDR3: CASIEAGTGDTEAFF
size: -; V: TRBV27; D: -; J: TRBJ1-1; DNA: TGTGCCAGCAGTTTATTGTCAGCCGGGAACACTGAAGCTATCTTT; CDR3: CASSLLSAGNTEAIF
size: many; V: TRBV27; D: -; J: TRBJ2-2; DNA: TGTGCCAGCAGTTTGTTAGGCACCGGGGAGCTGTTTTTT; CDR3: CASSLLGTGELFF
size: -; V: TRBV6-1; D: TRBD1; J: TRBJ2-1; DNA: TGTGCCAGCAGGTTGACAGGGAACAATGAGCAGTTCTTC; CDR3: CASRLTGNNEQFF
size: -; V: TRBV11-2; D: -; J: TRBJ1-2; DNA: TGTGCCAGCAGCTTAGAGGCCAGGGTTCCCTATGGCTACACCTTC; CDR3: CASSLEARVPYGYTF